A selection of T cell receptor beta chains follows, all from one sample in a study of cytomegalovirus exposure and HLA in healthy donors. This table comes from immunoSEQ multiplex PCR, and its TCRdb copy is limited to in-frame clones, with some not included. This table has hundreds of thousands of clones, around four fifths appearing once. Sequencing was done on a sample of PBMCs. Receptors were obtained from a woman in her twenties or thirties in good health and CMV-seropositive. CDR3s include the opening cysteine and the closing phenylalanine or tryptophan. Each record gives: V gene, J gene, CDR3 protein.

v_call: TRBV7-9
j_call: TRBJ1-2
cdr3_aa: CASSRDRGVYGYTF

v_call: TRBV13
j_call: TRBJ2-7
cdr3_aa: CASSLTGTYEQYF

v_call: TRBV28
j_call: TRBJ1-5
cdr3_aa: CASSPRQGSLGQPQHF

v_call: TRBV25-1
j_call: TRBJ1-1
cdr3_aa: CASSEKYAGGNSEAFF

v_call: TRBV6-6
j_call: TRBJ1-1
cdr3_aa: CASSVNDANTEAFF

v_call: TRBV19
j_call: TRBJ2-1
cdr3_aa: CASSIARTHEQFF

v_call: TRBV6-1
j_call: TRBJ1-1
cdr3_aa: CASSGGQGNTEAFF

v_call: TRBV11-3
j_call: TRBJ2-3
cdr3_aa: CASSLGQRSTDTQYF

v_call: TRBV9
j_call: TRBJ1-3
cdr3_aa: CASSPRITYGNTIYF

v_call: TRBV4-3
j_call: TRBJ2-6
cdr3_aa: CASSQDAGSGANVLTF

v_call: TRBV11-3
j_call: TRBJ2-2
cdr3_aa: CASSPDGRTGELFF

v_call: TRBV10-1
j_call: TRBJ1-4
cdr3_aa: CASPIGPGGNEKLFF

v_call: TRBV7-2
j_call: TRBJ1-2
cdr3_aa: CASSLVGDGYTF

v_call: TRBV9
j_call: TRBJ2-1
cdr3_aa: CASSVSGTGYNEQFF

v_call: TRBV5-5
j_call: TRBJ1-1
cdr3_aa: CASRKGLTQADTEAFF

v_call: TRBV18
j_call: TRBJ1-4
cdr3_aa: CASSPQGGEKLFF

v_call: TRBV6-1
j_call: TRBJ2-1
cdr3_aa: CASRPGTSGGNEQFF